A single sample gave rise to the 11 T cell receptor beta chains below, sequenced in a study of T cells in Graves' hyperthyroidism and ophthalmopathy. RNA transcripts provided the source from which TCR beta CDR3 regions were amplified. HTBI primers were employed in a first-round RT-PCR of the TCR CDR3. TCRdb called the multiplex PCR reads again in MiXCR, with one record for every CDR3 protein. This table holds over 650,000 distinct CDR3 sequences, roughly 15% found once. The sample was blood. The receptors were sampled from a man younger than 35 with Graves' hyperthyroidism.

This clonotype was seen repeatedly, ten times or more. The chain recombines TRBV2 with TRBJ1-6, with no clear D. Germline V lookup: CDR1 SNHLY, CDR2 FYNNEI. Trimming took 7 bases from V and 4 from J, leaving 14 bases between them. The CDR3 consists of 15 residues. CDR3 in DNA: TGTGCCAGCACCCCGTGGCGGGGTTATAATTCACCCCTCCACTTT. Its protein product is CASTPWRGYNSPLHF.

This chain connects TRBV28 to TRBJ2-3; no firm D call. The germline CDR1 and CDR2 sequences are MDHEN and SYDVKM. The CDR3 loop spans 11 amino acids. Trimming shortened V by 7 bases and J by 7 bases, and 9 bases separated the two germline ends. The CDR3 here is CASNPGHTQYF. The CDR3 DNA is TGTGCCAGCAACCCTGGGCATACGCAGTATTTT.

This clonotype was seen at least ten times. J is TRBJ1-5 and V is TRBV28; unclear D gene. The CDR3 is made up of 14 amino acids. V was shortened by 8 bases and J by 4 bases, with 15 bases between the two germline ends. The germline V gene encodes CDR1 MDHEN and CDR2 SYDVKM. In nucleotides, the CDR3 is TGTGCCAGCGATCCAGCGGCTGAGAATCAGCCCCAGCATTTT. Protein: CASDPAAENQPQHF.

The genes are TRBV6-2 or TRBV6-3 and TRBJ2-1; 7 nucleotides agree with TRBD2. The trim removed 4 bases at V and 6 bases at J, leaving 9 bases unmatched. The CDR3 contains 15 residues. The germline gives CDR1 MNHEY, CDR2 SVGEGT. The CDR3 spells CASSSGREVGNEQFF. The CDR3 DNA follows: TGTGCCAGCAGTTCTGGACGGGAGGTCGGCAATGAGCAGTTCTTC.

This clonotype was seen many times. The V call is TRBV3-1, the J call TRBJ2-7, with D unclear. Germline CDR1 LGHDT, CDR2 YNNKEL (reference sequence). Between the trimmed V and J ends, which lost 1 base and 0 bases, there was a span of 10 bases. The CDR3 sequence is 15 residues long. The CDR3 DNA reads TGTGCCAGCAGCCAAGGGATCTCTCGCTCCTACGAGCAGTACTTC. Translating it yields CASSQGISRSYEQYF.

This clonotype was observed a few times. The chain couples TRBV20-1 to TRBJ2-4, with D perhaps TRBD2 (6 bases). The V gene lost 6 bases and the J gene lost 0 bases, with 15 bases spanning the gap. The CDR3 is made up of 15 amino acids. From germline, CDR1 is DFQATT and CDR2 SNEGSKA (reference sequence). DNA for the CDR3: TGCAGTGCCCGGAGGGGCGCCCTAGCCAAAAACATTCAGTACTTC. Its translation is CSARRGALAKNIQYF.

The chain employs TRBV9 and TRBJ2-2, with D perhaps TRBD2 (6 bases). Trimming took off 3 bases at V and 4 bases at J, with 10 bases between the two ends. CDR1 is SGDLS and CDR2 is YYNGEE in the germline V gene. This CDR3 has 14 amino acids. The CDR3 loop is CASSDGRFTGELFF. CDR3 nucleotides: TGTGCCAGCAGCGACGGGAGATTCACCGGGGAGCTGTTTTTT.

This chain connects TRBV13 to TRBJ1-6; 12 positions match TRBD1. The CDR3 is 17 amino acids. Germline CDR1 reads PRHDT; CDR2 reads FYEKMQ (reference sequence). Unmatched junction bases numbered 9, after V lost 3 bases and J lost 9 bases. CDR3 DNA: TGTGCCAGCAGCTTGGGGACAGGGGGCCTGGGTAGTTCACCCCTCCACTTT. This gives the protein CASSLGTGGLGSSPLHF.

This clonotype was found many times. V gene TRBV5-8 combines with J gene TRBJ1-2; tentative D call: TRBD1 (6 bases). Deletions cut 1 base from V and 5 bases from J, with 12 bases between. Germline V gives CDR1 SGHTS, CDR2 YDEGEE. This CDR3 has 14 amino acids. CDR3 nucleotide sequence: TGTGCCAGCAGCTTGATCCGGGGGCAGTATGGCTACACCTTC. This gives the protein CASSLIRGQYGYTF.

The chain carries TRBV28 and TRBJ2-7; D might be TRBD2 (6 bases). This CDR3 is 14 amino acids long. CDR1 and CDR2 (germline): MDHEN, SYDVKM. V shed 7 bases and J shed 7 bases, with 20 bases lying between them. The CDR3, as DNA: TGTGCCAGCATCCCGAGCGGGTGGGTTCTGGAGCAGTACTTC. Translating it yields CASIPSGWVLEQYF.

The V call is TRBV20-1, the J call TRBJ2-6, with a possible D match to TRBD1 (6 bases). Germline V CDR1 and CDR2: DFQATT, SNEGSKA (reference sequence). This CDR3 spans 20 amino acids. V shed 1 base and J shed 2 bases, with 24 bases lying between them. The DNA of the CDR3 is TGCAGTGCTAGAGGCTTAATCGGGACAATCCCCTGGACTGGGGCCAACGTCCTGACTTTC. It specifies CSARGLIGTIPWTGANVLTF.